This TCR beta chain emerged from a study of PD-1 blockade in classical Hodgkin lymphoma. Study-level information: Administration of nivolumab to patients was at 3 mg/kg intravenously every 2 weeks.

General study points: Although disease activity or prior therapy may be involved, causes of the repertoire differences remain undefined.

Sequencing used immunoSEQ multiplex PCR; TCRdb keeps in-frame clones, though not all of them. The sample records about 64,000 clones, about 89% being singletons. This clone has a single count. The antigen is unknown. Between the trimmed V and J ends, which lost 6 bases and 2 bases, there was a span of 11 bases. The CDR3 extends over 13 amino acids. Germline V lookup: CDR1 MNHNY, CDR2 SVGAGI (reference sequence). Sample time point: cycle 4 day 1 (C4D1), after five to seven weeks of nivolumab. Every patient was affected by relapse after autologous stem cell transplantation, while exposure to brentuximab vedotin was not uniform.

The specimen was peripheral blood mononuclear cells (PBMCs), collected before the fourth cycle of nivolumab. The source of this sequence is a human donor with classical Hodgkin lymphoma. The chain combines TRBV6-6 with TRBJ2-7; possible D gene TRBD1, 5 bases. The CDR3 region is CASSLDTAYEQYF. The CDR3 DNA reads as TGTGCCAGCAGCCTGGACACCGCCTACGAGCAGTACTTC.